Reported below is one T cell receptor beta chain. The CDR3 has 13 amino acids. Trimming took off 4 bases at V and 2 bases at J, with 12 bases between the two ends. CDR1 and CDR2 from the germline V gene are SQVTM and ANQGSEA. TCRdb passed the RT-PCR reads through MiXCR, listing each CDR3 protein once. Of roughly 650,000 distinct CDR3 sequences detected, 14% appear once; the ten largest clones hold 7.5% to 9%. This sample stems from a study of response to subunit inactivated influenza vaccine. The chain couples TRBV29-1 to TRBJ2-7, with a tentative D call TRBD1 (6 bases). The clonotype originates from a man in his forties or fifties who received an inactivated influenza vaccine. The sample was PBMCs from blood, taken 14 to 15 days before vaccination. CDR3 amino acids: CSVVGAGAYEQYF. The CDR3 DNA reads TGCAGCGTTGTGGGGGCCGGGGCCTACGAGCAGTACTTC.